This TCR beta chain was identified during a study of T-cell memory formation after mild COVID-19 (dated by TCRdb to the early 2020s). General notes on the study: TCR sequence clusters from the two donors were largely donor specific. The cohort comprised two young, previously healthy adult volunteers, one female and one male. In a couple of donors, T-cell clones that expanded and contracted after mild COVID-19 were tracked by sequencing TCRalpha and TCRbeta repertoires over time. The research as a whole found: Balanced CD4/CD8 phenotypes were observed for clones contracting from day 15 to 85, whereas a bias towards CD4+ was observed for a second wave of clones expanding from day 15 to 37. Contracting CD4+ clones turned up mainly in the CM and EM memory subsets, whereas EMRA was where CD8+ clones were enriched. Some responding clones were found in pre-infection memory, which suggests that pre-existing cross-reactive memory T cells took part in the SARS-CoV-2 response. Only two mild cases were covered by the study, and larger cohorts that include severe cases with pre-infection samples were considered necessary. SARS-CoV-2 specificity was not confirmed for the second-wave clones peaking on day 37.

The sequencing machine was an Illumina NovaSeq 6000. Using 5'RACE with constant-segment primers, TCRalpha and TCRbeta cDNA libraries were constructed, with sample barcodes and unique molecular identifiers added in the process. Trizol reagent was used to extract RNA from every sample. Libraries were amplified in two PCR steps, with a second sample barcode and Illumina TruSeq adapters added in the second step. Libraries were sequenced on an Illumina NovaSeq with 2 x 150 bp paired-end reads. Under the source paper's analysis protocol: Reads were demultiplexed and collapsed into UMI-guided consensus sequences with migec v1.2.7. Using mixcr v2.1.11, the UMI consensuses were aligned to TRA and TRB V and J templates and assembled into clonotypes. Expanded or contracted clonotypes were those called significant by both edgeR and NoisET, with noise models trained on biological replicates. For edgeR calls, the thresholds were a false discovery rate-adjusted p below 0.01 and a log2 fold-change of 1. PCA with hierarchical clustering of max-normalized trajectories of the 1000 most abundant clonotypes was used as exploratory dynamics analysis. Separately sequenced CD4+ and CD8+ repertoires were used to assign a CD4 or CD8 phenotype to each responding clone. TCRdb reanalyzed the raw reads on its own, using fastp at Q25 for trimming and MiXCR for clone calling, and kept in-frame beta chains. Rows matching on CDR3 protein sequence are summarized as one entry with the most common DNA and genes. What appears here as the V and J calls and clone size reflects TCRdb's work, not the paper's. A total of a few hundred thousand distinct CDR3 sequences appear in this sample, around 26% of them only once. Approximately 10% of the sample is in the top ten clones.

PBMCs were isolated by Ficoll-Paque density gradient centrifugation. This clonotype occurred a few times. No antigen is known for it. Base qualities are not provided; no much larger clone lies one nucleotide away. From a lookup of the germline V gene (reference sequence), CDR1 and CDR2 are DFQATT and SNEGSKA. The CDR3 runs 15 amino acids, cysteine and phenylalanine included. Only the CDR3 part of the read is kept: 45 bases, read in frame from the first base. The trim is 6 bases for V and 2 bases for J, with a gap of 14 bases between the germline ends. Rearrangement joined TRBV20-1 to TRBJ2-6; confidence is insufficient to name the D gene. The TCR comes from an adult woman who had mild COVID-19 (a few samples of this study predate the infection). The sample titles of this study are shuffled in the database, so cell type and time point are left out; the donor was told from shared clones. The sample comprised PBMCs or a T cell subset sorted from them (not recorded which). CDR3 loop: CSAPPTRTGANVLTF. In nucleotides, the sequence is TGCAGTGCCCCGCCGACCAGGACTGGGGCCAACGTCCTGACTTTC.